This TCR beta chain was captured in a study of human T cells and chemical hapten exposure. Study overall: Diphenylcyclopropenone, dosed weekly to the scalp, was given to patients throughout the roughly 25-week study.

The length of the CDR3 is 12 residues. Germline V gene lookup returns CDR1 LGHNA and CDR2 YNFKEQ. The germline V and J ends were trimmed by 5 bases and 6 bases, with 9 bases remaining between them. Unique molecular identifiers were attached to individual cDNA molecules within the library. In the original analysis: A typical sample had 93,000 or so TCRs, with about 23,224 to 690,600 overall. MiXCR was run by TCRdb on the RACE reads, yielding one entry per CDR3 protein. The V and J calls and clone size come from TCRdb's table, not from the authors' own analysis. The sample shows 38,000 or so distinct CDR3 sequences, roughly 9.5% of them seen only once. Only a few counts were recorded for this clonotype. Specified time point: patch test 3, about 24 weeks after DPC sensitization. Stated treatment: therapeutic diphenylcyclopropenone sensitization with weekly scalp DPC. Someone pulled total RNA out of unfractionated whole blood. Phlebotomy was performed prior to application of every patch test.

The chain joins TRBV4-2 to TRBJ2-3, with D tentatively TRBD1 (6 bases). Sequenced here: whole blood, sampled in connection with sensitization to the hapten diphenylcyclopropenone (DPC). This clonotype was sampled from a man aged 50 or older with alopecia areata. Some clones in this sample may be carry-over from other donors' samples. In DNA, the CDR3 is TGTGCCAGCAGCTACAGGGCGGATACGCAGTATTTT. Translated: CASSYRADTQYF.